Listed here is a single T cell receptor beta chain. Its antigen is as yet unknown. Germline CDR1 SQVTM, CDR2 ANQGSEA. The CDR3 totals 11 residues. Trimming left V 7 bases short and J 6 bases short, with 12 bases between. These data belong to a study of T cell clonotyping in hematopoietic cell transplantation. Study-level results: Without cell sorting, CD4 versus CD8 contributions remain unresolved. Recipient TCR diversity dropped after transplant; expanded clonotypes rose from day 30 to 180. At the given depth, recipient repertoires were over 95% de novo clonotypes. Higher Inverse Simpson Index values in graft donor and pretransplant recipient predicted broader posttransplant TCR diversity.

TCRdb's table, derived via immunoSEQ multiplex PCR, lists solely in-frame clones and lacks some. The data contain 35,000 to 45,000 clones, around 95% of them singletons. This receptor was taken from a woman aged 45-65 years in good health. Some clones in this sample may be carry-over from other donors' samples. The chain links TRBV29-1 to TRBJ1-2, with no clear D. The material sequenced was peripheral blood mononuclear cells. The CDR3 DNA follows: TGCAGCGCCCAAGAGGGCAATGGCTACACCTTC. Translation: CSAQEGNGYTF.